The 17 T cell receptor beta chains in this list originate from one sample, sequenced in a study of T-cell memory formation after mild COVID-19. TCRdb re-called the 5' RACE reads through MiXCR, storing one row per CDR3 protein. The profile shows around 110,000 distinct CDR3 sequences, around 11% of them singletons. The sequenced sample consisted of PBMCs or a T cell subset sorted from them (not recorded which). The receptors here all came from an adult woman who had mild COVID-19 (a few samples of this study predate the infection). Cell type and time point are not known.

The chain carries TRBV2 and TRBJ2-7, with 11 bases lining up with TRBD2. CDR1 is SNHLY and CDR2 is FYNNEI in the germline V gene. The CDR3 is 17 residues long. Trimming at V came to 1 base and at J to 0 bases, leaving 5 bases not matched to a gene. CDR3 DNA: TGTGCCAGCAGTGAAGAGACTAGCGGGATCTACTCCTACGAGCAGTACTTC. This sequence encodes CASSEETSGIYSYEQYF.

The sample holds a few counts of this clonotype. The CDR3: CSVDGGDRGPPGELFF. The CDR3, as DNA: TGCAGCGTTGATGGTGGGGACAGGGGGCCCCCCGGGGAGCTGTTTTTT. The V gene is TRBV29-1, the J gene TRBJ2-2; 12 bases are shared with TRBD1. V gave up 3 bases and J gave up 6 bases; unmatched junction bases: 8. This CDR3 spans 16 amino acids. Germline CDR1 and CDR2: SQVTM and ANQGSEA.

The DNA for the CDR3 is TGTGCCAGCAGCGGGTCTGCGGCCGCCGGGGAGCTGTTTTTT. It yields the protein CASSGSAAAGELFF. The chain recombines TRBV9 with TRBJ2-2; unclear D gene. V was pared by 3 bases and J by 6 bases, with 12 bases between. Germline CDR1 and CDR2: SGDLS and YYNGEE. The length of the CDR3 is 14 residues.

This clonotype appeared many times. The gene calls are TRBV5-1 and TRBJ2-7; a weak D match, TRBD1 (5 bases). The CDR3 contains 14 residues. CDR1 and CDR2 from the germline V gene are SGHRS and YFSETQ. The V end was cut by 0 bases, the J end by 5 bases, with 12 bases between. The CDR3 here is CASSLAGIPHEQYF. The CDR3 nucleotides read TGCGCCAGCAGCTTGGCAGGGATTCCCCACGAGCAGTACTTC. The full variable domain, rest sourced from reference TRBV5-1 and TRBJ2-7, is KAGVTQTPRYLIKTRGQQVTLSCSPISGHRSVSWYQQTPGQGLQFLFEYFSETQRNKGNFPGRFSGRQFSNSRSEMNVSTLELGDSALYLCASSLAGIPHEQYFGPGTRLTVT.

V usage is TRBV7-6 and J usage is TRBJ1-2; D unresolved. Germline CDR1 and CDR2: SGHVS and FNYEAQ. Trimming pared 2 bases from V and 6 bases from J, leaving 13 bases between. This CDR3 has 14 residues. This CDR3 reads CASSLTPGFDGYTF. The CDR3 region has the DNA TGTGCCAGCAGCTTAACCCCGGGTTTTGATGGCTACACCTTC.

This clonotype has a handful of counts. The chain is built from TRBV5-5 and TRBJ2-7; TRBD1 matches 9 bases. The V gene's germline CDR1 is SGHKS and CDR2 YYEKEE (reference sequence). The CDR3 loop spans 14 amino acids. V trimming: 4 bases; J trimming: 5 bases; junction bases outside the gene matches: 7. This CDR3 is CASSRGQGSDEQYF. In nucleotides, the CDR3 is TGTGCCAGCAGCCGGGGACAGGGCTCAGACGAGCAGTACTTC.

This clonotype has a handful of counts. The J gene is TRBJ2-7, the V gene TRBV5-6; D perhaps matches TRBD1 (6 bases). Trimming took 4 bases from V and 2 from J, leaving 13 bases between them. CDR1 and CDR2 from the germline V gene are SGHDT and YYEEEE. The CDR3 has 14 amino acids. CDR3 sequence (DNA): TGTGCCAGCAGCGTAGGCAGGGGTACCTACGAGCAGTACTTC. Translation: CASSVGRGTYEQYF.

The chain recombines TRBV11-2 with TRBJ2-5; weak D call: TRBD1 (5 bases). Looked up from germline, CDR1 is SGHAT and CDR2 is FQNNGV. V was trimmed by 4 bases and J by 5 bases, leaving 14 bases between them. The CDR3 length is 14 residues. The CDR3 sequence is CASSSPRKGETQYF. In nucleotides, the CDR3 is TGTGCCAGCAGCTCCCCTCGGAAGGGGGAGACCCAGTACTTC.

This rearrangement joins TRBV7-2 to TRBJ2-3; 11 nucleotides agree with TRBD1. This CDR3 region has 17 residues. Trimming took 1 base from V and 6 from J; bases not matched to a gene: 9. Germline V lookup: CDR1 SGHTA, CDR2 FQGNSA. The CDR3 region is CASSLVGRGQGVDTQYF. The DNA for the CDR3 is TGTGCCAGCAGCTTAGTGGGCAGGGGACAGGGGGTTGATACGCAGTATTTT.

This chain uses TRBV15 with TRBJ2-7; D possibly uses TRBD1 or TRBD2 (6 bases each). V lost 1 base to trimming and J lost 0 bases, with 13 bases between them. The CDR3 sequence is 16 residues long. The germline V gene has CDR1 LNHNV and CDR2 YYDKDF (reference sequence). CDR3 bases: TGTGCCACCAGCAGAGGCTTAGGGGGAGGCTCCTACGAGCAGTACTTC. Its translation is CATSRGLGGGSYEQYF.

The CDR3 loop reads CARTLPGATSNYGYTF. DNA of the CDR3: TGTGCCAGAACCCTTCCCGGGGCCACCTCCAACTATGGCTACACCTTC. This chain joins TRBV2 and TRBJ1-2, with D possibly being TRBD1 (5 bases). Germline CDR1 is SNHLY and CDR2 is FYNNEI. The CDR3 has 16 amino acids. V dropped 9 bases and J dropped 2 bases, with 22 bases sitting between them.

The V call is TRBV7-9, the J call TRBJ1-2, with TRBD1 as a possible D gene (6 bases). The V end was cut by 10 bases, the J end by 8 bases, with 20 bases between. The CDR3 is 13 residues long. Per the germline V gene, CDR1 is SEHNR and CDR2 is FQNEAQ (reference sequence). CDR3 sequence: CATISSGAPGYTF. The CDR3 nucleotides are TGTGCCACCATCTCCTCGGGGGCGCCCGGCTACACCTTC.

This chain joins TRBV4-1 and TRBJ2-7; 10 bases are shared with TRBD1. With 1 base clipped from V and 5 bases from J, the junction kept 14 bases outside the gene matches. This CDR3 is built from 18 residues. Germline values: CDR1 MGHRA, CDR2 YSYEKL. The CDR3 region is CASSQAPYGGQGWNEQYF. The CDR3 nucleotides read TGCGCCAGCAGCCAAGCCCCCTACGGGGGACAGGGGTGGAACGAGCAGTACTTC.

CDR3: CSVEDRKGGTYEQYF. The CDR3 nucleotides read TGCAGCGTTGAAGACCGAAAGGGAGGGACCTACGAGCAGTACTTC. The chain couples TRBV29-1 to TRBJ2-7; 7 positions match TRBD2. This CDR3 is built from 15 residues. With 0 bases clipped from V and 2 bases from J, the junction kept 7 bases outside the gene matches. The germline V gene has CDR1 SQVTM and CDR2 ANQGSEA.

The CDR3 reads CASSLDEQYF. CDR3 bases: TGTGCCAGCAGTCTGGATGAGCAGTACTTC. The chain links TRBV2 to TRBJ2-7; D uncertain. The CDR3 loop spans 10 amino acids. The germline V and J ends were trimmed by 5 bases and 7 bases, with 6 bases remaining between them. CDR1 and CDR2 (germline): SNHLY, FYNNEI.

This clonotype was counted a few times. V and J are TRBV1 and TRBJ2-2. TRBV1 counts as a pseudogene. This CDR3 has 16 residues. As DNA, the CDR3 is TGCACCAGCAGCCAAGGAACCCCCGCGAACACCGGGGAGCTGTTTTTT. It codes for CTSSQGTPANTGELFF.

The gene calls are TRBV20-1 and TRBJ2-7; TRBD1 matches at 8 bases. There are 12 residues in the CDR3. V lost 5 bases to trimming and J lost 4 bases; unmatched junction nucleotides: 4. In germline, CDR1 is DFQATT, CDR2 SNEGSKA (reference sequence). CDR3 sequence reads: CSALGTGYEQYF. The CDR3 DNA reads TGCAGTGCTCTCGGGACAGGATACGAGCAGTACTTC.